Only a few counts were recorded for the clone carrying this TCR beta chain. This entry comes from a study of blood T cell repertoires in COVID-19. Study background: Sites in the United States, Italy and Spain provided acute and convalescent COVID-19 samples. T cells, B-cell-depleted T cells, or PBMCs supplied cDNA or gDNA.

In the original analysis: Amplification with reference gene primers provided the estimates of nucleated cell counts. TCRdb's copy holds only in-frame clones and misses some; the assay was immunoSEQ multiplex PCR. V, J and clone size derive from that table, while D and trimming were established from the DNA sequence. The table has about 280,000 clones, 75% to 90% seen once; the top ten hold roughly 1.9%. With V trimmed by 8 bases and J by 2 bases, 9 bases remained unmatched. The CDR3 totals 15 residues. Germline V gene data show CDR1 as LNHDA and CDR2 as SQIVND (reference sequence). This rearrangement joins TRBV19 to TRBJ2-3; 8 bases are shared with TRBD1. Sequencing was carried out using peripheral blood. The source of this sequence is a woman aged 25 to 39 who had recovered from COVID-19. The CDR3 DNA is TGTGCCAGTGGGGAAACAGGGGGTACCACAGATACGCAGTATTTT. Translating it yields CASGETGGTTDTQYF.